What follows are 31 T cell receptor beta chains derived from one specimen sequenced in a study of early T cells in non-severe SARS-CoV-2 infection. TCRdb reanalysed the 5' RACE reads using MiXCR and keeps one entry per CDR3 protein. The table includes tens of thousands of distinct CDR3 sequences, about an eighth detected once. The material sequenced was whole blood. The source of these receptors is an adult who was a healthcare worker with PCR-confirmed SARS-CoV-2 infection or an uninfected control (not recorded which).

The CDR3 sequence is CSADDGPNTEAFF. Here the CDR3 DNA reads TGCAGTGCGGACGACGGCCCGAACACTGAAGCTTTCTTT. The chain carries TRBV20-1 and TRBJ1-1; D gene uncertain. V was shortened by 6 bases and J by 1 base, with 12 bases between the two germline ends. Germline V gene lookup returns CDR1 DFQATT and CDR2 SNEGSKA (reference sequence). This CDR3 is 13 amino acids long.

The chain uses TRBV28 and TRBJ2-1; 11 positions match TRBD2. CDR1 and CDR2 (germline): MDHEN, SYDVKM. The trim removed 6 bases at V and 6 bases at J, leaving 7 bases unmatched. The CDR3 totals 15 residues. This chain's CDR3 is CASRLGTSGFNEQFF. The CDR3 nucleotides read TGTGCCAGCAGGCTCGGGACTAGCGGATTCAATGAGCAGTTCTTC.

The chain links TRBV7-2 to TRBJ2-2; tentative D call: TRBD2 (6 bases). Germline CDR1 and CDR2: SGHTA and FQGNSA. This CDR3 has 15 residues. With 4 bases removed from V and 6 bases from J, the gap between germline ends came to 15 bases. The CDR3 DNA follows: TGTGCCAGCAGCTCCTTCGTAGGAGGGCCCGGGGAGCTGTTTTTT. Its translation: CASSSFVGGPGELFF.

In its sample, this clonotype was seen a few times. The chain uses TRBV28 and TRBJ2-5, with D maybe TRBD2 (5 bases). The CDR3 loop spans 13 amino acids. Germline V CDR1 and CDR2: MDHEN, SYDVKM. V was trimmed by 2 bases and J by 5 bases, leaving 9 bases between them. CDR3 sequence reads: CASSLAGRETQYF. CDR3 in DNA: TGTGCCAGCAGTTTAGCGGGCCGGGAGACCCAGTACTTC.

In DNA form, the CDR3 reads TGTGCCAACTCAGGGGACGGAGATACGCAGTATTTT. It yields the protein CANSGDGDTQYF. This sequence joins TRBV19 and TRBJ2-3; D perhaps matches TRBD1 (6 bases). V was clipped by 10 bases and J by 5 bases, with 13 bases between them. CDR1 is LNHDA, CDR2 SQIVND, per germline (reference sequence). This CDR3 has 12 residues.

This clonotype was seen repeatedly, ten times or more. The V call is TRBV9, the J call TRBJ1-2; 7 bases match TRBD1. CDR1 and CDR2 from the germline V gene are SGDLS and YYNGEE. This CDR3 has 13 residues. Losses at the gene ends were 4 bases for V and 8 bases for J; bases not matched to a gene: 8. This CDR3 reads CASSPEDRRGYTF. CDR3 sequence (DNA): TGTGCCAGCAGCCCCGAGGACAGGCGAGGCTACACCTTC. Complete variable domain (other parts from reference TRBV9 and TRBJ1-2): DSGVTQTPKHLITATGQRVTLRCSPRSGDLSVYWYQQSLDQGLQFLIQYYNGEERAKGNILERFSAQQFPDLHSELNLSSLELGDSALYFCASSPEDRRGYTFGSGTRLTVV.

This clonotype was observed at least ten times. The chain joins TRBV29-1 to TRBJ2-1; 8 bases line up with TRBD2. V gave up 4 bases and J gave up 9 bases; unmatched junction bases: 8. This CDR3 has 13 residues. The V gene's germline CDR1 is SQVTM and CDR2 ANQGSEA. The CDR3 bases are TGCAGCGTTGCCGGGAGGGAGGCGGGTGAGCAGTTCTTC. Residues: CSVAGREAGEQFF.

Ten or more counts support this clonotype. The gene calls are TRBV6-6 and TRBJ1-5; 12 bases fit TRBD1. The CDR3 loop spans 15 amino acids. With V trimmed by 7 bases and J by 6 bases, 7 bases remained unmatched. Germline loops: CDR1 MNHNY, CDR2 SVGAGI (reference sequence). The DNA of the CDR3 is TGTGCCAGCAACCCGGGACAGGGGGCTGGTCAGCCCCAGCATTTT. It encodes CASNPGQGAGQPQHF.

A few counts support this clonotype. The chain links TRBV29-1 to TRBJ1-5; no firm D call. V was cut by 0 bases and J by 9 bases, with 15 bases left in between. The CDR3 is made up of 14 amino acids. Germline V lookup: CDR1 SQVTM, CDR2 ANQGSEA. The CDR3 coding sequence is TGCAGCGTTGAAGATCCGGAGGGCGGTCGGCCCCAGCATTTT. Amino acid sequence: CSVEDPEGGRPQHF.

Only a few counts were recorded for this clonotype. The rearrangement joins TRBV28 to TRBJ2-1; 7 bases map to TRBD2. With V trimmed by 7 bases and J by 4 bases, 13 bases remained unmatched. Germline CDR1 MDHEN, CDR2 SYDVKM. CDR3 length: 16 amino acids. DNA of the CDR3: TGTGCCAGCACCTCCCCTAGCGGAAAGGGATACAATGAGCAGTTCTTC. Residues: CASTSPSGKGYNEQFF.

This clonotype was seen repeatedly, ten times or more. The gene calls are TRBV29-1 and TRBJ1-3, with a possible D match to TRBD1 (5 bases). V gave up 1 base and J gave up 2 bases, with 9 bases separating them. The germline V gene has CDR1 SQVTM and CDR2 ANQGSEA. The CDR3 spans 14 residues. The CDR3 DNA is TGCAGCGTTGAAGCCCGGGACGCTGGAAACACCATATATTTT. Translated, it gives CSVEARDAGNTIYF.

This clonotype was counted many times. J is TRBJ1-1 and V is TRBV5-1, with 7 bases that match TRBD1. Germline assignment: CDR1 SGHRS and CDR2 YFSETQ. J was trimmed by 0 bases and V by 5 bases; bases with no gene match: 7. This CDR3 spans 15 amino acids. As DNA, the CDR3 is TGCGCCAGCAGGGGGGCGGGACAGTTGAACACTGAAGCTTTCTTT. As protein: CASRGAGQLNTEAFF.

This clonotype was counted a few times. The J gene is TRBJ2-7, the V gene TRBV28; D remains ambiguous. CDR3 length: 12 residues. Germline CDR1 and CDR2: MDHEN and SYDVKM. Trimming pared 4 bases from V and 5 bases from J, leaving 9 bases between. The CDR3 sequence: CASSSPQDEQYF. CDR3 in DNA: TGTGCCAGCAGTTCCCCCCAGGACGAGCAGTACTTC. The complete variable domain, with remaining parts taken from reference TRBV28 and TRBJ2-7, reads DVKVTQSSRYLVKRTGEKVFLECVQDMDHENMFWYRQDPGLGLRLIYFSYDVKMKEKGDIPEGYSVSREKKERFSLILESASTNQTSMYLCASSSPQDEQYFGPGTRLTVT.

This clonotype turned up a few times. The chain is built from TRBV5-4 and TRBJ2-7, with D unclear. Germline loops: CDR1 SGHNT, CDR2 YYREEE (reference sequence). The V gene lost 10 bases and the J gene lost 4 bases, with 12 bases spanning the gap. The CDR3 has 11 residues. CDR3 protein: CAFRTGYEQYF. The CDR3 DNA reads as TGTGCCTTCCGTACCGGGTACGAGCAGTACTTC. The full variable domain, in which reference TRBV5-4 and TRBJ2-7 provide the parts outside the CDR3, is ETGVTQSPTHLIKTRGQQVTLRCSSQSGHNTVSWYQQALGQGPQFIFQYYREEENGRGNFPPRFSGLQFPNYSSELNVNALELDDSALYLCAFRTGYEQYFGPGTRLTVT.

The J gene is TRBJ2-2, the V gene TRBV2; no firm D call. The CDR3 totals 13 residues. Trimming pared 4 bases from V and 4 bases from J, leaving 7 bases between. From germline, CDR1 is SNHLY and CDR2 FYNNEI. The CDR3 DNA is TGTGCCAGCAGTGGAGGAAGCACCGGGGAGCTGTTTTTT. Translation gives CASSGGSTGELFF.

Concerning this clonotype itself: A read error may be the cause here, since a much bigger clone is one base away. V and J are TRBV28 and TRBJ2-3, with TRBD2 matching 8 bases. The CDR3 runs to 15 residues. CDR1 is MDHEN, CDR2 SYDVKM, per germline. The CDR3 region is CASSPGGVHTDTQFF. The CDR3 nucleotides are TGTGCCAGCAGCCCGGGGGGGGTCCACACAGATACGCAGTTTTTT.

This clonotype showed up many times. This rearrangement joins TRBV27 to TRBJ2-2; 7 bases are shared with TRBD1. After removal of 3 bases from V and 4 bases from J, the junction contained 5 bases not matched to a gene. Germline V CDR1 and CDR2: MNHEY, SMNVEV (reference sequence). The CDR3 spans 15 residues. The CDR3 DNA sequence: TGTGCCAGCAGTTTTCGAGGGGGCCTCACCGGGGAGCTGTTTTTT. Translated: CASSFRGGLTGELFF.

A word on this clonotype: This clone may be a read error of a much larger clone one base away. The chain combines TRBV4-1 with TRBJ2-1; no clear D. The CDR3 consists of 12 residues. Germline lookup yields CDR1 MGHRA and CDR2 YSYEKL. CDR3 residues: CANSQDPEKQFF. CDR3 coding DNA: TGCGCCAACAGCCAAGACCCGGAGAAGCAGTTCTTC.

This clonotype was observed a handful of times. V usage is TRBV29-1 and J usage is TRBJ2-3; D is perhaps TRBD2 (5 bases). Trimming stripped 6 bases from V and 7 bases from J, with 14 bases between. Germline V gene sequence: CDR1 SQVTM, CDR2 ANQGSEA. The CDR3 runs 12 residues. Here the CDR3 reads CSVLIGINTQYF. Written as DNA, the CDR3 is TGCAGCGTCCTAATCGGGATCAATACGCAGTATTTT.

V and J are TRBV14 and TRBJ2-1, with a possible D match to TRBD2 (5 bases). V lost 7 bases and J lost 0, with 13 bases in between. Germline-derived CDR1 and CDR2 are SGHDN and FVKESK. CDR3 length: 15 residues. Here the CDR3 reads CASIRGGDSYNEQFF. The CDR3, as DNA: TGTGCCAGCATCCGGGGTGGGGACTCCTACAATGAGCAGTTCTTC.

The V call is TRBV7-8, the J call TRBJ2-3; D remains ambiguous. CDR3 size: 14 residues. Per the germline V gene, CDR1 is SGHVS and CDR2 is FQNEAQ. V was pared by 4 bases and J by 6 bases, with 14 bases between. The CDR3 DNA is TGTGCCAGCAGCTGGAAGACAAGACCGGATACGCAGTATTTT. Its translation: CASSWKTRPDTQYF.

In its sample, this clonotype ranks as medium-sized (0.01 to 0.1%). The chain joins TRBV7-9 to TRBJ2-2; 9 nucleotides match TRBD1. Losses at the gene ends were 3 bases for V and 5 bases for J; bases not matched to a gene: 7. The CDR3 spans 16 residues. CDR1 is SEHNR and CDR2 is FQNEAQ in the germline V gene (reference sequence). The CDR3 spells CASSLGTGTRTGELFF. In DNA, the CDR3 is TGTGCCAGCAGCTTGGGGACAGGGACGAGGACCGGGGAGCTGTTTTTT.

This clonotype was recorded many times. V and J are TRBV2 and TRBJ2-7; tentative D call: TRBD2 (5 bases). V was shortened by 3 bases and J by 0 bases, with 9 bases between the two germline ends. This CDR3 has 14 amino acids. Germline V CDR1 and CDR2: SNHLY, FYNNEI. In nucleotides, the CDR3 is TGTGCCAGCAGTGATTGGACTCGCTCCTACGAGCAGTACTTC. Protein sequence: CASSDWTRSYEQYF.

The chain carries TRBV29-1 and TRBJ2-1, with TRBD1 matching 10 bases. The germline V gene has CDR1 SQVTM and CDR2 ANQGSEA. Germline trimming cut 5 bases from V and 3 bases from J; bases unmatched to any gene: 1. CDR3 length: 13 residues. CDR3 amino acids: CSVRTGGYNEQFF. Here the CDR3 DNA reads TGCAGCGTTAGGACAGGGGGCTACAATGAGCAGTTCTTC.

Notes on this clonotype: A much larger clone sits a single nucleotide away, making a read error possible. The conserved final phenylalanine or tryptophan is absent from the CDR3, which likely points to a read error. V gene TRBV11-2 combines with J gene TRBJ2-3; a possible D gene is TRBD2 (5 bases). The CDR3 loop spans 14 amino acids. Germline CDR1 reads SGHAT; CDR2 reads FQNNGV. V shed 8 bases and J shed 1 base, with 13 bases lying between them. The CDR3 DNA sequence: TGTGCCAGCTCATTGAGCGGCGGCACAGATACGCAGTATCTT. It specifies CASSLSGGTDTQYL.

V gene TRBV11-2 combines with J gene TRBJ2-1; TRBD2 aligns across 8 bases. This CDR3 region has 18 residues. J was trimmed by 2 bases and V by 7 bases; bases with no gene match: 16. The germline CDR1 and CDR2 sequences are SGHAT and FQNNGV. The CDR3 region is CASTEVGGSGMTYNEQFF. The CDR3 bases are TGTGCCAGCACCGAGGTTGGTGGTAGCGGGATGACCTACAATGAGCAGTTCTTC.

The chain employs TRBV18 and TRBJ2-2; D is possibly TRBD1 or TRBD2 (5 bases each). V dropped 0 bases and J dropped 6 bases, with 11 bases sitting between them. The germline V gene has CDR1 KGHSH and CDR2 LQKENI. CDR3 length: 15 residues. CDR3 DNA: TGTGCCAGCTCACCACCGGGGGTTCGTCCCGGGGAGCTGTTTTTT. Amino acid sequence: CASSPPGVRPGELFF. The full variable domain, rest sourced from reference TRBV18 and TRBJ2-2, is NAGVMQNPRHLVRRRGQEARLRCSPMKGHSHVYWYRQLPEEGLKFMVYLQKENIIDESGMPKERFSAEFPKEGPSILRIQQVVRGDSAAYFCASSPPGVRPGELFFGEGSRLTVL.

A few counts support this clonotype. The chain combines TRBV2 with TRBJ1-2; a weak D match, TRBD1 (5 bases). Germline-derived CDR1 and CDR2 are SNHLY and FYNNEI. The CDR3 has 14 amino acids. V was pared by 4 bases and J by 8 bases, with 17 bases between. Here the CDR3 reads CASSGQQTWGGYTF. The CDR3 DNA reads as TGTGCCAGCAGTGGACAACAAACTTGGGGCGGCTACACCTTC.

Of note for this clonotype: The junction does not match germline at one end; this may be a read error. The CDR3 region has the DNA TGTGCCAGCAGCCCCACTTCTTCCTGGGATTCACCCCTCCATTTT. It yields the protein CASSPTSSWDSPLHF. The chain joins TRBV3-1 to TRBJ1-6; no clear D gene. CDR3 length: 15 residues. The germline V gene encodes CDR1 LGHDT and CDR2 YNNKEL (reference sequence).

This clonotype was seen at least ten times. CDR3 sequence reads: CASSLRGSASYEQYF. The CDR3 DNA sequence: TGTGCCAGCAGCTTGCGAGGCAGTGCTTCCTACGAGCAGTACTTC. The rearrangement uses TRBV5-5 and TRBJ2-7; D unresolved. Germline loops: CDR1 SGHKS, CDR2 YYEKEE (reference sequence). Trimming took 1 base from V and 1 from J, leaving 12 bases between them. The CDR3 totals 15 residues.

This clonotype occurred a few times. The rearrangement joins TRBV21-1 to TRBJ2-3; TRBD2, as called in the table, went unchecked against the DNA. TRBV21-1 is assigned pseudogene status. The CDR3 contains 14 residues. CDR3 residues: CASSNLREADTQYF. The CDR3 DNA is TGTGCCAGCAGCAATTTGCGGGAGGCAGATACGCAGTATTTT.